This is a list of T cell receptor beta chains from one sample in a study of CD8+ T cells in alopecia areata. Data came from immunoSEQ multiplex PCR; TCRdb stores just in-frame clones and leaves some out. The table includes about 180,000 clones, about 48% detected once. The sequenced sample was CD8+ T cells sorted from blood, obtained at week 24, from a patient treated with tofacitinib. The source of these receptors is a human donor with alopecia areata. The CDR3 runs from the conserved cysteine through the conserved F or W. A D gene is named only where the DNA matches it firmly.

v_call d_call cdr3_aa
TRBV5-1 . CASSQLGGEAFF
TRBV30 . CAWKASSYNEQFF
TRBV7-6 . CASSLDRRSGANVLTF
TRBV11-2 . CASSLSGEQYF
TRBV29-1 . CSVELGEGYGYTF
TRBV4-1 TRBD1 CASSQATLRTGDEQYF
TRBV27 TRBD1 CASFTYAGGTEAFF
TRBV11-1 TRBD2 CASSISGGDYNEQFF
TRBV2 TRBD1 CASRDPGQGVANNF
TRBV30 . CAWSVLGPEQYF
TRBV5-6 . CASSNGNSPLHF
TRBV4-3 TRBD1 CASSQDRGLDYGYTF
TRBV29-1 TRBD2 CSVERLAATGINTGELFF
TRBV19 . CASSMVSGRSTEAFF
TRBV4-3 . CASSPLGAGAGNEQFF
TRBV23-1 . CASSQSGRVGTDTQYF
TRBV29-1 . CSVEEQGTSSYNEQFF
TRBV6-1 . CASSAVVTSYGYTF
TRBV7-8 . CASSPSGGRDMAFF
TRBV11-2 . CASSRTGQTNTGELFF
TRBV25-1 . CASSEVKGPKETQYF
TRBV29-1 . CSVERNYEQYF
TRBV28 TRBD2 CASRRGLAGPQETQYF
TRBV11-2 . CASTHGGVHEQYF
TRBV7-9 . CASSLARLLGEGNSPLHF
TRBV6-1 . CASSEARFYEQYF
TRBV2 . CASSPDRYGYTF
TRBV11-2 . CASSFPGSTDTQYF
TRBV5-6 . CASSGQTAYEQYF
TRBV30 . CAWSRGYTEAFF
TRBV2 . CASSGPRDQETQYF
TRBV6-6 . CASGQGTRVQPQHF
TRBV29-1 TRBD1 CSVERTGSNSYEQYF
TRBV27 . CASSFGPDTQYF
TRBV10-1 . CASSEGSATEAFF
TRBV6-5 . CASSVTGRDTQYF
TRBV9 . CASSVRDANDEQYF
TRBV2 . CASSGGKNTEAFF
TRBV30 . CAWSVGAKTEAFF
TRBV11-2 . CASRTDREAFF
TRBV11-2 . CASSLGSGSPNTEAFF
TRBV7-8 . CASSGSPGAGELFF
TRBV9 TRBD1 CASSVKSGGLYNEQFF